This T cell receptor (beta chain) appears in the sequencing data of a study of OX40 agonist ivuxolimab in advanced cancers. V dropped 3 bases and J dropped 4 bases, with 9 bases sitting between them. Germline loops: CDR1 MNHEY, CDR2 SMNVEV (reference sequence). CDR3 size: 13 residues. The repertoire was sequenced with immunoSEQ multiplex PCR; TCRdb's copy has only in-frame clones and lacks some. The table has some 50,000 clones, about 90% seen once; the top ten hold roughly an eighth. The starting material was CD4+ or CD8+ T cells sorted from blood, obtained in a trial of the OX40 agonist ivuxolimab. The receptor comes from an adult with an advanced solid tumor such as melanoma, head and neck, liver or kidney cancer. The chain is built from TRBV27 and TRBJ2-5; D unclear. This chain's CDR3 is CASSLERGETQYF. For the CDR3, the DNA is TGTGCCAGCAGTTTGGAGCGAGGAGAGACCCAGTACTTC.